The 19 T cell receptor beta chains below all came from one sample that was sequenced in a study of T cell changes during pregnancy in multiple sclerosis. The data were produced by immunoSEQ multiplex PCR, yet TCRdb's version contains in-frame clones alone and is incomplete. The table lists approximately 84,000 clones, approximately 93% of them singletons. The sequencing used peripheral blood, collected in the second trimester of pregnancy. The receptor source for this set is a female donor in good health, enrolled as a control in a pregnancy study.

CDR3 DNA: TGTGCCAGCAGTCCGGGACTAGCGGACTACAATGAGCAGTTCTTC. Its translation: CASSPGLADYNEQFF. The chain joins TRBV5-6 to TRBJ2-1; 11 bases agree with TRBD2. CDR3 length: 15 residues. V lost 5 bases to trimming and J lost 3 bases; unmatched junction nucleotides: 4. CDR1 is SGHDT and CDR2 is YYEEEE in the germline V gene. Using reference TRBV5-6 and TRBJ2-1 for the parts outside the CDR3, the full variable domain is DAGVTQSPTHLIKTRGQQVTLRCSPKSGHDTVSWYQQALGQGPQFIFQYYEEEERQRGNFPDRFSGHQFPNYSSELNVNALLLGDSALYLCASSPGLADYNEQFFGPGTRLTVL.

The J gene is TRBJ2-2, the V gene TRBV5-4; 12 nucleotides line up with TRBD1. CDR3 length: 16 residues. Trimming cost V 3 bases and J 7 bases; bases outside gene matches: 7. Germline CDR1 reads SGHNT; CDR2 reads YYREEE (reference sequence). CDR3 sequence reads: CASSYRDRGQGGELFF. The CDR3 DNA reads TGTGCCAGCAGCTATCGGGACAGGGGGCAAGGCGGGGAGCTGTTTTTT.

This chain connects TRBV2 to TRBJ2-7; 7 bases are a match to TRBD1. The germline gives CDR1 SNHLY, CDR2 FYNNEI. The CDR3 extends over 14 amino acids. J gave up 4 bases and V 3 bases, and 6 bases lay outside the gene matches. In nucleotides, the CDR3 is TGTGCCAGCAGTGAGACAGGGACGGGGTACGAGCAGTACTTC. This codes for CASSETGTGYEQYF.

The chain joins TRBV7-9 to TRBJ1-1; D not resolved. This CDR3 has 14 residues. The germline CDR1 and CDR2 sequences are SEHNR and FQNEAQ (reference sequence). V shed 3 bases and J shed 3 bases, with 11 bases lying between them. The CDR3 is CASSFSPSDTEAFF. CDR3 in DNA: TGTGCCAGCAGCTTCAGTCCCTCCGACACTGAAGCTTTCTTT.

The rearrangement links TRBV5-1 to TRBJ1-3, with TRBD1 as a possible D gene (5 bases). The V end was cut by 4 bases, the J end by 6 bases, with 17 bases between. In germline, CDR1 is SGHRS, CDR2 YFSETQ. CDR3 length equals 15 residues. The chain's CDR3 is CASSPGLPVENTIYF. DNA for the CDR3: TGCGCCAGCAGCCCGGGACTGCCAGTGGAAAACACCATATATTTT.

The CDR3 region is CASSEIRGARGLASGELFF. CDR3 bases: TGTGCCAGCAGTGAAATCAGGGGCGCGCGCGGACTAGCCTCCGGGGAGCTGTTTTTT. The rearrangement joins TRBV6-1 to TRBJ2-2; 8 bases align to TRBD2. Unmatched junction bases numbered 17, after V lost 2 bases and J lost 6 bases. Germline CDR1 MNHNS, CDR2 SASEGT. This CDR3 is 19 amino acids long.

CDR3 coding DNA: TGTGCCAGCAGCTTAAGCGGGAGTGATAGCGAGCAGTACTTC. It is translated as CASSLSGSDSEQYF. This rearrangement joins TRBV5-5 to TRBJ2-7; 8 nucleotides align to TRBD2. The CDR3 extends over 14 amino acids. V shed 2 bases, J shed 6 bases, and the junction held 7 bases outside the gene matches. Germline loops: CDR1 SGHKS, CDR2 YYEKEE (reference sequence).

This chain connects TRBV28 to TRBJ2-6; no reliable D call. CDR3 length: 14 amino acids. Germline CDR1 is MDHEN and CDR2 is SYDVKM. V was pared by 10 bases and J by 0 bases, with 10 bases between. DNA for the CDR3: TGTGCCACCTGCGTCCACTCTGGGGCCAACGTCCTGACTTTC. Its protein product is CATCVHSGANVLTF.

The chain recombines TRBV28 with TRBJ1-5, with 7 bases aligning to TRBD1. The CDR3 is 14 residues long. Germline lookup yields CDR1 MDHEN and CDR2 SYDVKM. V trimming: 7 bases; J trimming: 7 bases; junction bases outside the gene matches: 10. The DNA for the CDR3 is TGTGCCAGCACGAGGACAGGCACAAACCAGCCCCAGCATTTT. It is translated as CASTRTGTNQPQHF.

The chain links TRBV10-3 to TRBJ2-1, with 11 bases that match TRBD2. Germline CDR1 ENHRY, CDR2 SYGVKD. CDR3 size: 16 residues. The J segment lost 8 bases and the V segment lost 2 bases, leaving 8 bases of the junction unmatched. For the CDR3, the DNA is TGTGCCATCAGTGAGCCGACTAGCGGGGCCTGGGATGAGCAGTTCTTC. Translated: CAISEPTSGAWDEQFF.

This chain joins TRBV6-5 and TRBJ2-7; 9 nucleotides line up with TRBD2. The V and J ends lost 2 bases and 4 bases, in that order; junction bases with no gene match: 3. In germline, CDR1 is MNHEY, CDR2 SVGAGI. The CDR3 has 14 residues. CDR3 region: CASSYESGRYEQYF. For the CDR3, the DNA is TGTGCCAGCAGTTACGAGAGCGGGAGGTACGAGCAGTACTTC.

The chain is built from TRBV5-1 and TRBJ2-3, with D possibly being TRBD1 (5 bases). V lost 3 bases and J 3 bases, leaving 11 bases between the germline ends. In germline, CDR1 is SGHRS, CDR2 YFSETQ. This CDR3 contains 14 residues. The CDR3 bases are TGCGCCAGCAGCTCAGGGATCGGGACAGATACGCAGTATTTT. Translated, it gives CASSSGIGTDTQYF.

The CDR3 nucleotides are TGTGCCAGCAGCTTAGAACCGGTAGACTACGAGCAGTACTTC. Translating gives CASSLEPVDYEQYF. This chain links TRBV5-4 with TRBJ2-7; D not certain. Germline lookup yields CDR1 SGHNT and CDR2 YYREEE (reference sequence). V was shortened by 2 bases and J by 3 bases, with 12 bases between the two germline ends. This CDR3 is 14 amino acids long.

This clone was counted between two and nine times. V is TRBV19 and J is TRBJ2-6; TRBD1 matches at 9 bases. This CDR3 contains 18 residues. Germline values: CDR1 LNHDA, CDR2 SQIVND (reference sequence). The V and J ends lost 3 bases and 0 bases, in that order; junction bases with no gene match: 6. CDR3 in DNA: TGTGCCAGTAGTATCAGGAGGACAGGGGACTCTGGGGCCAACGTCCTGACTTTC. This translates into CASSIRRTGDSGANVLTF.

CDR3 protein: CASSPPRVAGANGELFF. Here the CDR3 DNA reads TGTGCCAGCTCACCACCGAGGGTAGCGGGAGCTAACGGGGAGCTGTTTTTT. The chain combines TRBV18 with TRBJ2-2, with TRBD2 matching over 9 bases. The CDR3 covers 17 residues. The V gene's germline CDR1 is KGHSH and CDR2 LQKENI. V dropped 0 bases and J dropped 7; count of bases not matched to a gene: 9.

Here the CDR3 DNA reads TGTGCCACCAGCACGTTCACAGGGGCGCGCCAGTACTTC. As protein: CATSTFTGARQYF. This chain links TRBV15 with TRBJ2-5, with 7 bases that match TRBD1. Trimming cost V 4 bases and J 10 bases; bases outside gene matches: 9. Germline CDR1 is LNHNV and CDR2 is YYDKDF (reference sequence). CDR3 length: 13 amino acids. The complete variable domain, with remaining parts taken from reference TRBV15 and TRBJ2-5, reads DAMVIQNPRYQVTQFGKPVTLSCSQTLNHNVMYWYQQKSSQAPKLLFHYYDKDFNNEADTPDNFQSRRPNTSFCFLDIRSPGLGDTAMYLCATSTFTGARQYFGPGTRLLVL.

The chain uses TRBV5-8 and TRBJ1-5; no firm D call. Germline assignment: CDR1 SGHTS and CDR2 YDEGEE. This CDR3 has 15 residues. Trimming shortened V by 2 bases and J by 0 bases, and 9 bases separated the two germline ends. The CDR3 sequence is CASSLRGYSNQPQHF. In DNA, the CDR3 is TGTGCCAGCAGCTTACGCGGCTATAGCAATCAGCCCCAGCATTTT. The full variable domain, rest sourced from reference TRBV5-8 and TRBJ1-5, is EAGVTQSPTHLIKTRGQQATLRCSPISGHTSVYWYQQALGLGLQFLLWYDEGEERNRGNFPPRFSGRQFPNYSSELNVNALELEDSALYLCASSLRGYSNQPQHFGDGTRLSIL.

The rearrangement uses TRBV5-1 and TRBJ2-1; D unresolved. V was shortened by 2 bases and J by 0 bases, with 12 bases between the two germline ends. This CDR3 contains 16 residues. Looked up from germline, CDR1 is SGHRS and CDR2 is YFSETQ. CDR3: CASSLGSTNSYNEQFF. CDR3 bases: TGCGCCAGCAGCTTAGGTAGCACCAACTCCTACAATGAGCAGTTCTTC.

The V and J genes are TRBV19 and TRBJ1-5; 7 nucleotides match TRBD1. The CDR3 extends over 15 amino acids. Per germline, CDR1 LNHDA and CDR2 SQIVND (reference sequence). V lost 3 bases and J lost 7; bases outside the gene matches: 9. The CDR3 DNA follows: TGTGCCAGTAGTATGGAGGGCAGGGGGAACCAGCCCCAGCATTTT. Translated, it gives CASSMEGRGNQPQHF.